A selection of T cell receptor beta chains follows, all from one sample in a study of T cells after yellow fever vaccination. TCRdb re-derived calls from the 5' RACE reads in MiXCR, one entry per CDR3 protein. The table records hundreds of thousands of distinct CDR3 sequences, roughly 14% of them present only once. Material: PBMCs, obtained on the day of the yellow fever booster vaccination. Receptors were obtained from a man between 25 and 39 years old who received the YFV17D yellow fever vaccine. Each CDR3 is given with its conserved first and last residue.

V: TRBV5-1
J: TRBJ1-2
CDR3: CASSLGAKADRDGYTF

V: TRBV4-1
J: TRBJ2-7
CDR3: CASSLELHRYEQYF

V: TRBV7-2
J: TRBJ2-5
CDR3: CASSPGLAWETQYF

V: TRBV9
J: TRBJ2-7
CDR3: CASSASGAAYEQYF

V: TRBV12-3/TRBV12-4
J: TRBJ2-1
CDR3: CASSSRGVSSYNEQFF

V: TRBV4-3
J: TRBJ2-7
CDR3: CASSLNPIDRAYEQYF

V: TRBV29-1
J: TRBJ2-2
CDR3: CSARSAGELFF

V: TRBV6-1
J: TRBJ2-1
CDR3: CASASRGEYNEQFF

V: TRBV25-1
J: TRBJ2-2
CDR3: CASSVSDFNTGELFF

V: TRBV12-3/TRBV12-4
J: TRBJ2-2
CDR3: CASRGQGLDTGELFF

V: TRBV5-6
J: TRBJ2-1
CDR3: CASTGGLYNEQFF

V: TRBV5-1
J: TRBJ1-5
CDR3: CASSLDGVYSNQPQHF

V: TRBV24-1
J: TRBJ2-1
CDR3: CATSDHNSYSGRAQFF

V: TRBV5-1
J: TRBJ2-1
CDR3: CASTFTGLVASEQFF

V: TRBV5-1
J: TRBJ2-4
CDR3: CASSLDPRIAKNIQYF

V: TRBV12-3/TRBV12-4
J: TRBJ1-5
CDR3: CASSRQGPKGNQPQHF

V: TRBV10-3
J: TRBJ1-5
CDR3: CAISDSSNQPQHF

V: TRBV28
J: TRBJ2-1
CDR3: CASRPRQGSSYNEQFF

V: TRBV7-2
J: TRBJ1-1
CDR3: CASSLSSRANTEAFF

V: TRBV7-3
J: TRBJ2-3
CDR3: CASSLAAATDTQYF

V: TRBV7-9
J: TRBJ2-5
CDR3: CASSLEESFQETQYF

V: TRBV28
J: TRBJ2-7
CDR3: CASLTRSPGEQYF

V: TRBV11-2
J: TRBJ2-3
CDR3: CASSPRGSLTDTQYF

V: TRBV6-1
J: TRBJ2-2
CDR3: CAIQPGQGARELFF

V: TRBV20-1
J: TRBJ2-3
CDR3: CSAQPNPSGRADTQYF

V: TRBV20-1
J: TRBJ1-5
CDR3: CSATPGQSPNSNQPQHF

V: TRBV10-3
J: TRBJ2-3
CDR3: CAISESSGSFTDTQYF

V: TRBV11-2
J: TRBJ1-1
CDR3: CASGEGNTEAFF

V: TRBV7-2
J: TRBJ2-3
CDR3: CASSFSRADTQYF

V: TRBV19
J: TRBJ2-2
CDR3: CASTAGTVNTGELFF

V: TRBV6-1
J: TRBJ2-3
CDR3: CASSEAGGGADTQYF

V: TRBV27
J: TRBJ1-6
CDR3: CASNTFLTGVHSPLHF

V: TRBV28
J: TRBJ1-5
CDR3: CASSSSGTPRNQPQHF

V: TRBV5-6
J: TRBJ2-5
CDR3: CASSFGTTPHQYF

V: TRBV20-1
J: TRBJ1-5
CDR3: CSATPGGNQPQHF

V: TRBV20-1
J: TRBJ2-1
CDR3: CSASGAPNNEQFF

V: TRBV30
J: TRBJ1-1
CDR3: CAWSVQLNTEAFF

V: TRBV5-1
J: TRBJ2-1
CDR3: CASSTTSGSPNEQFF

V: TRBV11-2
J: TRBJ2-1
CDR3: CASSSFPGTGSYNEQFF

V: TRBV20-1
J: TRBJ2-3
CDR3: CSVGGSAGAGTDTQYF

V: TRBV29-1
J: TRBJ2-7
CDR3: CSVEGKSYEQYF

V: TRBV29-1
J: TRBJ2-3
CDR3: CSVDRDTHTQYF

V: TRBV5-4
J: TRBJ2-2
CDR3: CASSLDRVRTGELFF

V: TRBV11-2
J: TRBJ2-1
CDR3: CASSLRASSNEQFF

V: TRBV10-3
J: TRBJ1-5
CDR3: CAISESRQPQHF

V: TRBV14
J: TRBJ2-3
CDR3: CASSPKRPSTDTQYF

V: TRBV6-5
J: TRBJ2-7
CDR3: CASSYRQGAYEQYF

V: TRBV27
J: TRBJ2-7
CDR3: CASSYTGGGFYEQYF

V: TRBV7-2
J: TRBJ2-5
CDR3: CASSSFYQTQYF

V: TRBV27
J: TRBJ2-1
CDR3: CASSKELARGGAEQFF

V: TRBV24-1
J: TRBJ1-4
CDR3: CATSDSGTGGNEKLFF

V: TRBV5-1
J: TRBJ2-3
CDR3: CASSPPTSGTTDTQYF

V: TRBV6-5
J: TRBJ2-6
CDR3: CASSYSFFMGAGANVLTF

V: TRBV20-1
J: TRBJ2-1
CDR3: CSATPSFAYNEQFF

V: TRBV5-8
J: TRBJ1-6
CDR3: CASSLAQANNSPLHF

V: TRBV24-1
J: TRBJ2-3
CDR3: CATSALSSGSTDTQYF

V: TRBV4-3
J: TRBJ2-5
CDR3: CASSQDRGRESETQYF